This T cell receptor (beta chain) was recorded in a study of T-cell reconstitution after alpha-beta-depleted transplantation in children. Unique molecular identifiers were used to barcode this TCRbeta library. TCRdb re-called the PCR reads through MiXCR, storing one row per CDR3 protein. The data contain around 700,000 distinct CDR3 sequences, approximately 14% of them singletons. Study-level results: At around two months after transplant, the alpha-beta T cells were reportedly derived from several hundred expanded clones that came from non-depleted graft cells. A year had passed since transplant, and T-cell counts and diversity by then came mostly from newly produced T cells. It was surviving recipient T cells and thymic progenitors that gave some patients high TCRbeta diversity at day 60.

The CDR3 is 13 residues long. The V gene lost 11 bases and the J gene lost 8 bases, with 21 bases spanning the gap. Germline lookup yields CDR1 SGHTA and CDR2 FQGNSA. Only a few counts were recorded for this clonotype. Its target is not known. The sequence derives from a girl aged 2 to 10 with congenital amegakaryocytic thrombocytopenia, due to receive a stem cell transplant. The starting material was PBMCs, obtained before TCRalphabeta/CD19-depleted stem cell transplant. The V and J genes are TRBV7-2 and TRBJ1-2; no firm D call. In nucleotides, the CDR3 is TGTGCCGGCCTTAAGGAGGACCCAGCGGGCTACACCTTC. Encoded protein: CAGLKEDPAGYTF.